This T cell receptor (beta chain) was documented in a study of cytomegalovirus exposure and HLA in healthy donors. To note about this clone: What it binds is not known.

The germline CDR1 and CDR2 sequences are MNHEY and SVGAGI. V lost 6 bases and J lost 7, with 16 bases in between. This CDR3 is built from 15 residues. Healthy bone marrow donors made up the donor group. Findings of the study overall: For most subjects, TCR beta sequences were reported to predict HLA-A and HLA-B alleles with accuracy. Reports described diagnosis of cytomegalovirus status by the classifier as highly specific and sensitive. Sequencing depth across donors, presence/absence analyses assumed, was roughly uniform.

This PCR relied on a set of 60 Vbeta primers and 13 Jbeta primers. Generated by immunoSEQ multiplex PCR, the TCRdb table keeps only in-frame clones and is missing some. The sample includes under 150,000 clones. V gene TRBV6-5 combines with J gene TRBJ1-6, with a possible D match to TRBD1 (6 bases). The TCR originated in a man aged 35 to 55 in good health and CMV-seronegative. Input material: PBMCs. As DNA, the CDR3 is TGTGCCAGCAGCCCGGGACATATTCCCAATTCACCCCTCCACTTT. It is translated as CASSPGHIPNSPLHF.